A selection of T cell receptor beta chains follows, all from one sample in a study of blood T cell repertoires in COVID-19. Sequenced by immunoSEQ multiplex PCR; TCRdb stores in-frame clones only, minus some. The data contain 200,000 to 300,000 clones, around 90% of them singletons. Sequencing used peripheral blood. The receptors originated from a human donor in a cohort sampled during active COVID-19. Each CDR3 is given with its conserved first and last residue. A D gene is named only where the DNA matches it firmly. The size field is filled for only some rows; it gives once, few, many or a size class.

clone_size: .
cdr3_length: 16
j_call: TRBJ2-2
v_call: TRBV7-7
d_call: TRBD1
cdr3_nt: TGTGCCAGCAGTACCGGACAGGGGGGAAACACCGGGGAGCTGTTTTTT
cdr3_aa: CASSTGQGGNTGELFF

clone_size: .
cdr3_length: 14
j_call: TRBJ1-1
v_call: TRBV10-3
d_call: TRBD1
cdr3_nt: TGTGCCATCATCTCCGGACAGGGCCCCACTGAAGCTTTCTTT
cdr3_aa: CAIISGQGPTEAFF

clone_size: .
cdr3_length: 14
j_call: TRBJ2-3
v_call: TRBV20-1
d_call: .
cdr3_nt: TGCAGTGCTAGTGGACACTCTAGCACAGATACGCAGTATTTT
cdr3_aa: CSASGHSSTDTQYF

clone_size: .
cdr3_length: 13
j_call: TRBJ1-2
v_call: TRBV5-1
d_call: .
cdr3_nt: TGCGCCAGCAGCTTAGATCAGGGCCCCGGCTACACCTTC
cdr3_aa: CASSLDQGPGYTF

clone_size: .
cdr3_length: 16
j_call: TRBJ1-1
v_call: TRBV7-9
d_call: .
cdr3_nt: TGTGCCAGCAGCTTTTTTCGACAGGCCAACTTCACTGAAGCTTTCTTT
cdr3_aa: CASSFFRQANFTEAFF

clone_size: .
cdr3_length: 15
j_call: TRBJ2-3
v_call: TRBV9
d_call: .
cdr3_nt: TGTGCCAGCAGCGTGGGGGGGCTTGGAACAGATACGCAGTATTTT
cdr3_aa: CASSVGGLGTDTQYF

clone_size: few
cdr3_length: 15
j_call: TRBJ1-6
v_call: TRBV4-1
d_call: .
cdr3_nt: TGCGCCAGCAGCCAGGAGGGGATCTTTGCTTCACCCCTCCACTTT
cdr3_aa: CASSQEGIFASPLHF

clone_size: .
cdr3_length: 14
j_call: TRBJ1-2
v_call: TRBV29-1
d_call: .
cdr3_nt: TGCAGCGTTGAGGCCGCCCCCACACTATACGGCTACACCTTC
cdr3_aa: CSVEAAPTLYGYTF

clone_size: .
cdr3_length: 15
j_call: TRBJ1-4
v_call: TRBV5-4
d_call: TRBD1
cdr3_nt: TGTGCCAGCAGCCGAGAGACAGGGCAAAATGAAAAACTGTTTTTT
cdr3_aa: CASSRETGQNEKLFF

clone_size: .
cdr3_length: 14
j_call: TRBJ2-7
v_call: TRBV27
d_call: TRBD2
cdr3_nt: TGTGCCAGCAGTCCCGGGACTAGCTTTGTTGGGCAGTACTTC
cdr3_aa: CASSPGTSFVGQYF

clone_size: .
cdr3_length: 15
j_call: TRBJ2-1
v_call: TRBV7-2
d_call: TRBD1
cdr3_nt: TGTGCCAGCAGCTTGAAGACAGGGGCCTACAATGAGCAGTTCTTC
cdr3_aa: CASSLKTGAYNEQFF

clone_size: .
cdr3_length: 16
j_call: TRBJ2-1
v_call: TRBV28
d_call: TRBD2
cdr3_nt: TGTGCCAGCAGTTTATCGGCGGGAGGGCCGTACAATGAGCAGTTCTTC
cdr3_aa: CASSLSAGGPYNEQFF

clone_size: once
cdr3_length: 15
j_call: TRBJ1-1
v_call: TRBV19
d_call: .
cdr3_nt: TGTGCCAGTTTCGGGGGATTGTTAGGCGTCACTGAAGCTTTCTTT
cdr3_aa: CASFGGLLGVTEAFF

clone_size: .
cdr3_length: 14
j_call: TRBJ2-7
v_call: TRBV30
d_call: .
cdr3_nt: TGTGCCTGGAATTTGGGGGGGACATCCTACGAGCAGTACTTC
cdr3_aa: CAWNLGGTSYEQYF

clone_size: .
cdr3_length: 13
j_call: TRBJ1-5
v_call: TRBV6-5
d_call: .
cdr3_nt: TGTGCCAGCAGACCGGGTCGCAATCAGCCCCAGCATTTT
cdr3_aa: CASRPGRNQPQHF

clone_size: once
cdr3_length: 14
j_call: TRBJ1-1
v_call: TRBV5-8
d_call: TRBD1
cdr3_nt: TGTGCCAGCAGCTCGACAGGGTGGAACACTGAAGCTTTCTTT
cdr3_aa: CASSSTGWNTEAFF

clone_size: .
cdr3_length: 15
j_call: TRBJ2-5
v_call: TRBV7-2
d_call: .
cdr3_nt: TGTGCCAGCAGCGAAGACGTGGCGGGACCAGAGACCCAGTACTTC
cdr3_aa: CASSEDVAGPETQYF

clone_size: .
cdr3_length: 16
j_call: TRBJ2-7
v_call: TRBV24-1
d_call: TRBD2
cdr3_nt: TGTGCCACCAGTGATCCCGGACTAGGCGTGATAGGGGAGCAGTACTTC
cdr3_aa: CATSDPGLGVIGEQYF

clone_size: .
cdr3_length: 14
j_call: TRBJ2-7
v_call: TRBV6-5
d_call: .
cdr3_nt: TGTGCCAGCAGTTATAAAAGGGACACCTACGAGCAGTACTTC
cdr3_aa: CASSYKRDTYEQYF

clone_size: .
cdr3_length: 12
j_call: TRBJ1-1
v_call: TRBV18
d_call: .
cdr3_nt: TGTGCCAGCTCTGAGAAGAACACTGAAGCTTTCTTT
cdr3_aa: CASSEKNTEAFF

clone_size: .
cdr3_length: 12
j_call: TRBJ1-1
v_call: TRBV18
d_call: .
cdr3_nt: TGTGCCAGCTCACCACAGGGGTCTGAAGCTTTCTTT
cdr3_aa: CASSPQGSEAFF

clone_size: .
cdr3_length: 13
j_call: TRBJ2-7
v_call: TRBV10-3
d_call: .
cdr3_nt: TGTGCCATCGAACAGGAAAATACCTACGAGCAGTACTTC
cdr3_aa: CAIEQENTYEQYF